This T cell receptor beta chain was profiled in a study of T cell changes during pregnancy in multiple sclerosis. Trimming removed 0 bases from V and 0 bases from J, with 9 bases in between. From germline, CDR1 is MGHRA and CDR2 YSYEKL. This CDR3 has 16 amino acids. Only in-frame clones appear in the TCRdb table, and some are missing; sequencing was by immunoSEQ multiplex PCR. This repertoire shows about 52,000 clones, around nine tenths found once; its top ten account for 0.35% to 0.4%. This clone was found a few times. The chain uses TRBV4-1 and TRBJ1-3; D remains unclear. The sample consisted of CD4+ T cells from peripheral blood mononuclear cells, taken before pregnancy. The receptor comes from a female donor with multiple sclerosis, enrolled in a pregnancy study. The CDR3 here is CASSQDGRGSGNTIYF. CDR3 coding DNA: TGCGCCAGCAGCCAAGATGGACGGGGCTCTGGAAACACCATATATTTT.